This TCR beta chain was documented in a study of T cells in localized non-small cell lung cancer. Using immunoSEQ multiplex PCR, the repertoire was profiled, and TCRdb retains in-frame clones only, with some absent. The repertoire holds tens of thousands of clones, about 88% seen once, with roughly 2.2% in the top ten. The V and J ends lost 1 base and 8 bases, in that order; junction bases with no gene match: 17. The CDR3 is made up of 17 amino acids. The germline V gene has CDR1 SGHDT and CDR2 YYEEEE. The genes are TRBV5-6 and TRBJ1-2, with TRBD1 matching 7 bases. This TCR came from a man aged 40-75 years with stage I lung adenocarcinoma. This material consisted of peripheral blood, taken before any cancer treatment. As DNA, the CDR3 is TGTGCCAGCAGCTTGTACACCCATACAGGGGTCTTGCGAGGCTACACCTTC. Its translation: CASSLYTHTGVLRGYTF. The full variable domain, its missing parts supplied by reference TRBV5-6 and TRBJ1-2, is DAGVTQSPTHLIKTRGQQVTLRCSPKSGHDTVSWYQQALGQGPQFIFQYYEEEERQRGNFPDRFSGHQFPNYSSELNVNALLLGDSALYLCASSLYTHTGVLRGYTFGSGTRLTVV.